Listed below are T cell receptor beta chains from one sample, sequenced in a study of cytomegalovirus exposure and HLA in healthy donors. Clones were sequenced by immunoSEQ multiplex PCR, and TCRdb holds only the in-frame ones, with some missing. Seen here are about 200,000 clones, approximately 79% observed once, and the top ten hold over 1.5%. Sequenced: PBMCs. The receptors were sampled from a girl aged 5 to 17 in good health and CMV-seropositive. CDR3s include the opening cysteine and the closing phenylalanine or tryptophan. Fields, in order: V gene, clone size, D gene, J gene, CDR3 protein, CDR3 DNA. D genes are given only for firm matches. Expanded clones get a size class; other rows say once, few or many, or leave the size out.

v_gene: TRBV6-1
abundance: .
d_gene: .
j_gene: TRBJ2-5
CDR3aa: CASSEALESQTQYF
CDR3nt: TGTGCCAGCAGTGAAGCGTTAGAAAGTCAGACCCAGTACTTC

v_gene: TRBV7-7
abundance: .
d_gene: TRBD1
j_gene: TRBJ2-5
CDR3aa: CASSSYPTATGGEETQYF
CDR3nt: TGTGCCAGCAGTTCGTACCCTACCGCGACAGGGGGCGAAGAGACCCAGTACTTC

v_gene: TRBV7-7
abundance: .
d_gene: .
j_gene: TRBJ2-2
CDR3aa: CASSLNGGTGELFF
CDR3nt: TGTGCCAGCAGCTTGAACGGGGGCACCGGGGAGCTGTTTTTT

v_gene: TRBV6-5
abundance: .
d_gene: .
j_gene: TRBJ1-1
CDR3aa: CASGHTEAFF
CDR3nt: TGTGCCAGTGGGCACACTGAAGCTTTCTTT

v_gene: TRBV5-5
abundance: .
d_gene: .
j_gene: TRBJ1-3
CDR3aa: CASSLEGAAGNTIYF
CDR3nt: TGTGCCAGCAGCTTGGAAGGGGCCGCTGGAAACACCATATATTTT

v_gene: TRBV6-5
abundance: .
d_gene: TRBD1
j_gene: TRBJ2-7
CDR3aa: CASSRAGGEQYF
CDR3nt: TGTGCCAGCAGTCGGGCAGGGGGCGAGCAGTACTTC

v_gene: TRBV9
abundance: .
d_gene: TRBD2
j_gene: TRBJ2-3
CDR3aa: CASSAVGLAVSTDTQYF
CDR3nt: TGTGCCAGCAGCGCCGTCGGCCTAGCGGTGAGCACAGATACGCAGTATTTT

v_gene: TRBV27
abundance: .
d_gene: .
j_gene: TRBJ2-7
CDR3aa: CASPYPATGEQYF
CDR3nt: TGTGCCAGCCCCTACCCCGCGACGGGCGAGCAGTACTTC

v_gene: TRBV2
abundance: few
d_gene: .
j_gene: TRBJ1-5
CDR3aa: CASSTEGSNQPQHF
CDR3nt: TGTGCCAGCAGTACTGAGGGAAGCAATCAGCCCCAGCATTTT

v_gene: TRBV10-3
abundance: .
d_gene: .
j_gene: TRBJ1-5
CDR3aa: CAIGWGGDQPQHF
CDR3nt: TGTGCCATCGGATGGGGGGGGGATCAGCCCCAGCATTTT

v_gene: TRBV2
abundance: .
d_gene: .
j_gene: TRBJ2-5
CDR3aa: CASGGFLQETQYF
CDR3nt: TGTGCCAGCGGGGGGTTCCTTCAAGAGACCCAGTACTTC

v_gene: TRBV10-1
abundance: .
d_gene: .
j_gene: TRBJ1-2
CDR3aa: CASSRTVTEGYTF
CDR3nt: TGCGCCAGCAGTCGGACAGTCACGGAGGGCTACACCTTC

v_gene: TRBV7-6
abundance: .
d_gene: TRBD1
j_gene: TRBJ2-7
CDR3aa: CASFSGVGGRYEQYF
CDR3nt: TGTGCCAGCTTTTCCGGCGTAGGGGGCCGCTACGAGCAGTACTTC

v_gene: TRBV5-6
abundance: .
d_gene: .
j_gene: TRBJ2-2
CDR3aa: CASSPGGWAAGTGELFF
CDR3nt: TGTGCCAGCAGCCCCGGTGGGTGGGCAGCTGGGACCGGGGAGCTGTTTTTT

v_gene: TRBV6-6
abundance: few
d_gene: TRBD2
j_gene: TRBJ2-3
CDR3aa: CASTQAGGTDTQYF
CDR3nt: TGTGCCAGCACCCAAGCGGGGGGCACAGATACGCAGTATTTT

v_gene: TRBV9
abundance: .
d_gene: TRBD2
j_gene: TRBJ2-3
CDR3aa: CASSLTGLDTDTQYF
CDR3nt: TGTGCCAGCAGCCTAACGGGACTAGACACAGATACGCAGTATTTT

v_gene: TRBV6-5
abundance: .
d_gene: .
j_gene: TRBJ1-4
CDR3aa: CASSYSGGYGEKLFF
CDR3nt: TGTGCCAGCAGTTACTCGGGGGGGTATGGTGAAAAACTGTTTTTT

v_gene: TRBV6-5
abundance: .
d_gene: .
j_gene: TRBJ1-1
CDR3aa: CASSPWTVRNTEAFF
CDR3nt: TGTGCCAGCAGTCCCTGGACAGTCCGGAACACTGAAGCTTTCTTT

v_gene: TRBV15
abundance: .
d_gene: .
j_gene: TRBJ1-3
CDR3aa: CATSSYPERYTIYF
CDR3nt: TGTGCCACCAGCAGTTACCCCGAGCGATACACCATATATTTT

v_gene: TRBV11-3
abundance: .
d_gene: TRBD2
j_gene: TRBJ2-1
CDR3aa: CASSLAVPLAGGPEQFF
CDR3nt: TGTGCCAGCAGCTTAGCAGTACCCCTAGCGGGGGGGCCTGAGCAGTTCTTC

v_gene: TRBV2
abundance: .
d_gene: .
j_gene: TRBJ1-1
CDR3aa: CASNQGVNTEAFF
CDR3nt: TGTGCCAGCAATCAGGGCGTGAACACTGAAGCTTTCTTT

v_gene: TRBV6-1
abundance: once
d_gene: .
j_gene: TRBJ2-5
CDR3aa: CASSVGFEIWDITQETQYF
CDR3nt: TGTGCCAGCAGTGTGGGTTTCGAGATTTGGGACATTACCCAAGAGACCCAGTACTTC

v_gene: TRBV12-5
abundance: .
d_gene: .
j_gene: TRBJ1-6
CDR3aa: CASGPGGNSPLHF
CDR3nt: TGTGCTAGTGGTCCGGGTGGTAATTCACCCCTCCACTTT

v_gene: TRBV6-5
abundance: few
d_gene: TRBD2
j_gene: TRBJ2-1
CDR3aa: CASSYSGGVVTEQFF
CDR3nt: TGTGCCAGCAGTTACTCGGGGGGGGTTGTGACTGAGCAGTTCTTC

v_gene: TRBV6-5
abundance: .
d_gene: TRBD1
j_gene: TRBJ1-2
CDR3aa: CASSYEARGVYGYTF
CDR3nt: TGTGCCAGCAGCTACGAGGCCAGGGGGGTCTATGGCTACACCTTC

v_gene: TRBV5-1
abundance: .
d_gene: TRBD1
j_gene: TRBJ1-6
CDR3aa: CASSSGTGGESPLHF
CDR3nt: TGCGCCAGCAGCTCCGGGACAGGGGGCGAATCACCCCTCCACTTT

v_gene: TRBV7-2
abundance: .
d_gene: TRBD2
j_gene: TRBJ2-7
CDR3aa: CASSSPPGTSDYEQYF
CDR3nt: TGTGCCAGCAGCTCCCCCCCAGGGACTAGCGACTACGAGCAGTACTTC

v_gene: TRBV4-2
abundance: once
d_gene: .
j_gene: TRBJ1-1
CDR3aa: CASSQESRGTEAFF
CDR3nt: TGTGCCAGCAGCCAAGAGAGTCGGGGGACTGAAGCTTTCTTT

v_gene: TRBV5-6
abundance: .
d_gene: TRBD1
j_gene: TRBJ1-6
CDR3aa: CASIDRDRGGSPLHF
CDR3nt: TGTGCCAGCATCGACCGGGACAGGGGTGGATCACCCCTCCACTTT

v_gene: TRBV13
abundance: .
d_gene: .
j_gene: TRBJ1-1
CDR3aa: CASSLESGAGQNTEAFF
CDR3nt: TGTGCCAGCAGCTTAGAGTCGGGCGCAGGACAGAACACTGAAGCTTTCTTT

v_gene: TRBV27
abundance: .
d_gene: TRBD1
j_gene: TRBJ1-6
CDR3aa: CASSLGTGLSPLHF
CDR3nt: TGTGCCAGCAGTTTGGGGACAGGGCTTTCACCCCTCCACTTT

v_gene: TRBV2
abundance: .
d_gene: .
j_gene: TRBJ1-5
CDR3aa: CASNLESGNQPQHF
CDR3nt: TGTGCCAGCAACTTGGAGTCAGGCAATCAGCCCCAGCATTTT

v_gene: TRBV10-3
abundance: .
d_gene: TRBD1
j_gene: TRBJ2-7
CDR3aa: CAINPDRGDLYEQYF
CDR3nt: TGTGCCATCAACCCGGACAGGGGGGATCTCTACGAGCAGTACTTC

v_gene: TRBV4-1
abundance: .
d_gene: .
j_gene: TRBJ1-5
CDR3aa: CASSQLRVSPQHF
CDR3nt: TGCGCCAGCAGCCAATTGCGGGTCAGCCCCCAGCATTTT

v_gene: TRBV18
abundance: .
d_gene: .
j_gene: TRBJ1-1
CDR3aa: CASSPAGATTEAFF
CDR3nt: TGTGCCAGCTCACCTGCGGGGGCGACCACTGAAGCTTTCTTT